The 19 T cell receptor beta chains presented below share a single source sample, sequenced in a study of T cell changes during pregnancy in multiple sclerosis. TCRdb's table, derived via immunoSEQ multiplex PCR, lists solely in-frame clones and lacks some. The sample shows approximately 9,000 clones, 83% of them seen only once. The input for sequencing was CD8+ T cells from peripheral blood mononuclear cells, taken in the third trimester of pregnancy. The source of these receptors is a female donor in good health, enrolled as a control in a pregnancy study.

The J gene is TRBJ1-2, the V gene TRBV21-1; TRBD1 reflects the table's D call only, with no check against the DNA. TRBV21-1 is labeled a pseudogene. The CDR3 extends over 18 amino acids. The CDR3 nucleotides read TGTGCCAGCAGCATGCGACGGCGGACAGGGAGAATTAACTATGGCTACACCTTC. Protein product: CASSMRRRTGRINYGYTF.

The genes are TRBV27 and TRBJ2-3; 9 nucleotides align to TRBD2. The germline V gene has CDR1 MNHEY and CDR2 SMNVEV (reference sequence). The junction had 9 bases not matched to a gene; V was cut back by 7 bases and J by 7 bases. The CDR3 has 14 amino acids. The CDR3 region has the DNA TGTGCCAGCAAAGCGGGAGGTACCTACAATACGCAGTATTTT. Residues: CASKAGGTYNTQYF.

The sample holds a few counts of this clone. For the CDR3, the DNA is TGCGCCAGCAGCCAAGAACGAGCCTCTGGCGGGGAGCTGTTTTTT. Residues: CASSQERASGGELFF. The chain links TRBV4-3 to TRBJ2-2; the D is unclear. The V and J ends lost 0 bases and 7 bases respectively, with 12 bases between them. CDR3 size: 15 residues. The germline V gene encodes CDR1 LGHNA and CDR2 YSLEER.

The chain employs TRBV10-3 and TRBJ2-3; D is unclear. Trimming shortened V by 6 bases and J by 4 bases, and 8 bases separated the two germline ends. The CDR3 loop spans 12 amino acids. Germline V CDR1 and CDR2: ENHRY, SYGVKD. The CDR3 region is CAIRATPDTQYF. CDR3 coding DNA: TGTGCCATCAGGGCCACCCCAGATACGCAGTATTTT.

V is TRBV9 and J is TRBJ1-4; D perhaps matches TRBD1 (5 bases). Trimming took 0 bases from V and 4 from J, leaving 7 bases between them. CDR1 and CDR2 (germline): SGDLS, YYNGEE. The CDR3 has 14 residues. This chain's CDR3 is CASSVGGGNEKLFF. The CDR3 nucleotides are TGTGCCAGCAGCGTAGGGGGCGGTAATGAAAAACTGTTTTTT.

The J gene is TRBJ1-2, the V gene TRBV7-9; 9 bases fit TRBD1. V was pared by 5 bases and J by 0 bases, with 4 bases of the junction left unmatched. CDR1 is SEHNR, CDR2 FQNEAQ, per germline (reference sequence). This CDR3 contains 15 residues. CDR3 coding DNA: TGTGCCAGCAGCCCCGGGGACAGGGCTAACTATGGCTACACCTTC. It is translated as CASSPGDRANYGYTF.

The chain links TRBV13 to TRBJ2-5; TRBD2 agrees at 11 bases. This CDR3 is 16 amino acids long. CDR1 PRHDT and CDR2 FYEKMQ come from the germline V gene (reference sequence). V shed 4 bases and J 1 base; nucleotides not matched to a gene: 5. This chain's CDR3 is CASSSGTSGFQETQYF. Written as DNA, the CDR3 is TGTGCCAGCAGCTCCGGGACTAGCGGATTCCAAGAGACCCAGTACTTC. Full variable domain (outside the CDR3, taken from reference TRBV13 and TRBJ2-5): AAGVIQSPRHLIKEKRETATLKCYPIPRHDTVYWYQQGPGQDPQFLISFYEKMQSDKGSIPDRFSAQQFSDYHSELNMSSLELGDSALYFCASSSGTSGFQETQYFGPGTRLLVL.

V and J are TRBV9 and TRBJ2-7; 8 bases map to TRBD1. This CDR3 has 15 residues. With V trimmed by 4 bases and J by 3 bases, 9 bases remained unmatched. The germline V gene has CDR1 SGDLS and CDR2 YYNGEE. The CDR3 reads CASSSGTGRGYEQYF. The CDR3 nucleotides are TGTGCCAGCAGCTCCGGGACAGGCCGCGGCTACGAGCAGTACTTC. Full variable domain (remainder filled in from reference TRBV9 and TRBJ2-7): DSGVTQTPKHLITATGQRVTLRCSPRSGDLSVYWYQQSLDQGLQFLIQYYNGEERAKGNILERFSAQQFPDLHSELNLSSLELGDSALYFCASSSGTGRGYEQYFGPGTRLTVT.

The CDR3 protein is CASSDSTSTGELFF. The DNA for the CDR3 is TGTGCCAGCAGTGACTCCACATCCACCGGGGAGCTGTTTTTT. The gene calls are TRBV6-4 and TRBJ2-2; D gene ambiguous. This CDR3 has 14 amino acids. With 0 bases removed from V and 4 bases from J, the gap between germline ends came to 6 bases. Germline V gene data show CDR1 as MRHNA and CDR2 as SNTAGT.

V usage is TRBV6-1 and J usage is TRBJ2-2; weak D call: TRBD2 (6 bases). This CDR3 has 16 residues. Germline CDR1 is MNHNS and CDR2 is SASEGT. V was clipped by 2 bases and J by 5 bases, with 15 bases between them. The CDR3 reads CASSESTSGWTGELFF. In DNA, the CDR3 is TGTGCCAGCAGTGAATCAACCAGCGGGTGGACCGGGGAGCTGTTTTTT.

This CDR3 is CASQRDRGHPEAFF. CDR3 coding DNA: TGTGCTAGTCAACGGGACAGGGGGCACCCTGAAGCTTTCTTT. The chain carries TRBV12-5 and TRBJ1-1; 12 positions match TRBD1. The CDR3 extends over 14 amino acids. Per germline, CDR1 LGHNT and CDR2 FRNRAP. Unmatched junction bases numbered 7, after V lost 8 bases and J lost 6 bases.

The genes are TRBV6-5 and TRBJ2-1; TRBD2 aligns across 8 bases. This CDR3 comprises 14 residues. V dropped 8 bases and J dropped 3; count of bases not matched to a gene: 6. Looked up from germline, CDR1 is MNHEY and CDR2 is SVGAGI. The CDR3 sequence is CASYSGDRYNEQFF. As DNA, the CDR3 is TGTGCCAGCTATAGCGGGGACCGCTACAATGAGCAGTTCTTC.

This clone came up once. The chain has TRBV5-1 and TRBJ1-2; the D is unclear. From germline, CDR1 is SGHRS and CDR2 YFSETQ. This CDR3 region has 13 residues. V was pared by 4 bases and J by 7 bases, with 14 bases between. The CDR3 loop is CASSKTIPGGYTF. DNA of the CDR3: TGCGCCAGCAGCAAGACAATCCCAGGTGGCTACACCTTC. Using reference TRBV5-1 and TRBJ1-2 for the parts outside the CDR3, the full variable domain is KAGVTQTPRYLIKTRGQQVTLSCSPISGHRSVSWYQQTPGQGLQFLFEYFSETQRNKGNFPGRFSGRQFSNSRSEMNVSTLELGDSALYLCASSKTIPGGYTFGSGTRLTVV.

This rearrangement joins TRBV7-6 to TRBJ2-3; TRBD2 agrees at 7 bases. Germline V gene data show CDR1 as SGHVS and CDR2 as FNYEAQ. J lost 2 bases, V lost 5 bases, and 4 bases had no gene match. This CDR3 contains 14 residues. The CDR3 sequence: CASSGRELTDTQYF. CDR3 in DNA: TGTGCCAGCAGCGGGAGGGAGCTCACAGATACGCAGTATTTT.

This chain connects TRBV29-1 to TRBJ1-2, with D uncertain. The CDR3 is 14 amino acids. From germline, CDR1 is SQVTM and CDR2 ANQGSEA. The germline V and J ends were trimmed by 0 bases and 4 bases, with 12 bases remaining between them. The CDR3: CSVEEAGRSYGYTF. CDR3 nucleotides: TGCAGCGTTGAAGAGGCGGGTCGTAGCTATGGCTACACCTTC. Using reference TRBV29-1 and TRBJ1-2 for the parts outside the CDR3, the full variable domain is SAVISQKPSRDICQRGTSLTIQCQVDSQVTMMFWYRQQPGQSLTLIATANQGSEATYESGFVIDKFPISRPNLTFSTLTVSNMSPEDSSIYLCSVEEAGRSYGYTFGSGTRLTVV.

By frequency in the sample, this clone is medium-sized. The rearrangement links TRBV30 to TRBJ2-2; 9 bases line up with TRBD2. V dropped 7 bases and J dropped 6; count of bases not matched to a gene: 6. Per germline, CDR1 GTSNPN and CDR2 SVGIG (reference sequence). CDR3 length equals 13 residues. CDR3 DNA: TGTGCCTTTAGCGGGAGAGAAGCCGGGGAGCTGTTTTTT. Residues: CAFSGREAGELFF. The full variable domain, in which reference TRBV30 and TRBJ2-2 provide the parts outside the CDR3, is SQTIHQWPATLVQPVGSPLSLECTVEGTSNPNLYWYRQAAGRGLQLLFYSVGIGQISSEVPQNLSASRPQDRQFILSSKKLLLSDSGFYLCAFSGREAGELFFGEGSRLTVL.

J is TRBJ1-4 and V is TRBV4-3; D is unresolved. Trimming took 0 bases from V and 2 from J, leaving 4 bases between them. Per germline, CDR1 LGHNA and CDR2 YSLEER. The CDR3 extends over 14 amino acids. The CDR3 DNA is TGCGCCAGCAGCCAAGACTCGACTAATGAAAAACTGTTTTTT. Translation gives CASSQDSTNEKLFF.

This rearrangement joins TRBV29-1 to TRBJ2-1; D perhaps matches TRBD2 (5 bases). Trimming pared 3 bases from V and 2 bases from J, leaving 17 bases between. Germline lookup yields CDR1 SQVTM and CDR2 ANQGSEA. CDR3 length equals 16 residues. CDR3 residues: CSVDTRAGNPYNEQFF. CDR3 bases: TGCAGCGTTGATACGAGGGCAGGTAATCCCTACAATGAGCAGTTCTTC.

This chain links TRBV6-1 with TRBJ1-2, with 9 bases identical to TRBD1. Germline CDR1 MNHNS, CDR2 SASEGT. CDR3 size: 15 residues. V shed 5 bases, J shed 8 bases, and the junction held 12 bases outside the gene matches. The CDR3 region is CASSSETGGFGGYTF. In DNA form, the CDR3 reads TGTGCCAGCAGTTCGGAGACAGGGGGATTCGGGGGCTACACCTTC.